Listed below are T cell receptor beta chains from one sample, sequenced in a study of response to subunit inactivated influenza vaccine. Each CDR3 protein gets one entry after TCRdb re-called the RT-PCR reads with MiXCR. Here the sample spans over 150,000 distinct CDR3 sequences, 9.5% to 12% being singletons. The material sequenced was CD8+ T cells sorted from PBMCs, taken roughly 24 months after vaccination. These receptors were collected from a man aged 50 to 69 who received an inactivated influenza vaccine. The CDR3 runs from the conserved cysteine through the conserved F or W. Fields, in order: D gene, V gene, J gene, clone size, CDR3 DNA, CDR3 protein. The D gene is left open where the match is weak. Rows may omit the clone size; those that give it use once, few, many or a size class.

TRBD1	TRBV2	TRBJ1-4	few	TGTGCCAGCAGTGAAGGGAGGGGGCCAGATGAAAAACTGTTTTTT	CASSEGRGPDEKLFF
.	TRBV28	TRBJ2-3	.	TGTGCCAGCAGCCACGCCGCGGATCAAAAAACAGATACGCAGTATTTT	CASSHAADQKTDTQYF
TRBD2	TRBV4-1	TRBJ2-1	many	TGCGCCAGCAGCCAAACGGGGGGGAACCCCTACAATGAGCAGTTCTTC	CASSQTGGNPYNEQFF
TRBD1	TRBV10-2	TRBJ2-1	many	TGCGCCAGCAGTGAGTCCCAGGGGGCCAGGAATGAGCAGTTCTTC	CASSESQGARNEQFF
.	TRBV7-9	TRBJ2-1	few	TGTGCCAGCAGCTTAGCGCGAACTTCTGGCTACAATGAGCAGTTCTTC	CASSLARTSGYNEQFF
.	TRBV20-1	TRBJ2-7	.	TGCAGTGCTAGAGACGCGTATAGCTCCTACGAGCAGTACTTC	CSARDAYSSYEQYF
.	TRBV2	TRBJ1-3	.	TGTGCCAGCACCTTCGACAGGACTGCCCATGGAAACACCATATATTTT	CASTFDRTAHGNTIYF
.	TRBV20-1	TRBJ1-2	.	TGCAGTGCTAGAGACACCACAGTAGAAGAACCAGCTAACTATGGCTACACCTTC	CSARDTTVEEPANYGYTF
TRBD1	TRBV13	TRBJ2-2	.	TGTGCCAGCAGCTTCGGGACAGGGGGTGCCACCGGGGAGCTGTTTTTT	CASSFGTGGATGELFF
TRBD2	TRBV30	TRBJ2-1	few	TGTGCCTGGCTTGGGGAGCGGGGGTACTACAATGAGCAGTTCTTC	CAWLGERGYYNEQFF
TRBD2	TRBV20-1	TRBJ2-1	few	TGCAGTGCTAGGGCGTTAGCGGGGAGCTCCTACAATGAGCAGTTCTTC	CSARALAGSSYNEQFF
TRBD2	TRBV29-1	TRBJ2-5	many	TGCAGCGTTGAATTTCGGCTAGCGGCGGAGACCCAGTACTTC	CSVEFRLAAETQYF
.	TRBV12-3/TRBV12-4	TRBJ2-5	many	TGTGCCAGCAGTTTAGATGCGGAGACCCAGTACTTC	CASSLDAETQYF
.	TRBV27	TRBJ2-7	few	TGTGCCAGCAGTTCCCCCTACGAGCAGTACTTC	CASSSPYEQYF
TRBD1	TRBV11-1	TRBJ2-1	.	TGTGCCAGCAGCCGCGGGACAGGGGTTTACAATGAGCAGTTCTTC	CASSRGTGVYNEQFF
TRBD2	TRBV4-3	TRBJ2-7	few	TGCGCCAGCAGCCCCCAAGTGGCGGGGGCCTACGAGCAGTACTTC	CASSPQVAGAYEQYF
TRBD2	TRBV7-8	TRBJ2-1	many	TGTGCCAGCAGCTTAGAATCGGGGGGGCTCTACAATGAGCAGTTCTTC	CASSLESGGLYNEQFF
TRBD1	TRBV7-2	TRBJ1-2	few	TGTGCCAGCAGCTCCCCGGGACAGGGGGTCTATGGCTACACCTTC	CASSSPGQGVYGYTF
TRBD1	TRBV10-3	TRBJ2-4	.	TGTGCCATCAGTGAGCACAGGGGCCTAGCCAAAAACATTCAGTACTTC	CAISEHRGLAKNIQYF
.	TRBV10-1	TRBJ2-6	few	TGCGCCAGCAGTGGAGGGCTCTCTGGGGCCAACGTCCTGACTTTC	CASSGGLSGANVLTF
TRBD2	TRBV28	TRBJ2-1	.	TGTGCCAGCAGTTCCGATCGATTGACTAGCGGGAGGAACAATGAGCAGTTCTTC	CASSSDRLTSGRNNEQFF
TRBD2	TRBV20-1	TRBJ2-1	.	TGCAGTGCTAGTAGGCGGGGGGCCCACTACAATGAGCAGTTCTTC	CSASRRGAHYNEQFF
.	TRBV5-1	TRBJ2-2	.	TGCGCCAGCAGCTACGGGAGTCCCGGGGAGCTGTTTTTT	CASSYGSPGELFF
.	TRBV7-9	TRBJ2-1	many	TGTGCCAGCAGCTTATTGACTAGTTCTTACAATGAGCAGTTCTTC	CASSLLTSSYNEQFF